One and the same sample provided the 32 T cell receptor beta chains below, sequenced in a study of blood T cell repertoires in COVID-19. Profiled with immunoSEQ multiplex PCR; TCRdb holds only in-frame clones, not every one. Here the sample spans 60,000 to 65,000 clones, about 93% being singletons. Sequencing was performed on peripheral blood. The source is a woman older than 75 with active COVID-19.

The gene calls are TRBV7-9 and TRBJ2-1; 7 nucleotides match TRBD1. Germline V gene sequence: CDR1 SEHNR, CDR2 FQNEAQ (reference sequence). CDR3 length: 16 amino acids. Trimming at V came to 8 bases and at J to 4 bases, leaving 14 bases not matched to a gene. This chain's CDR3 is CASSTFRGRSYNEQFF. For the CDR3, the DNA is TGTGCCAGCTCGACGTTTAGGGGGCGCAGTTACAATGAGCAGTTCTTC.

The V call is TRBV11-2, the J call TRBJ1-1; D perhaps matches TRBD1 (6 bases). This CDR3 contains 14 residues. Trimming removed 1 base from V and 3 bases from J, with 9 bases in between. From germline, CDR1 is SGHAT and CDR2 FQNNGV. CDR3 in DNA: TGTGCCAGCAGCTTAGCCGGACAGTACACTGAAGCTTTCTTT. It yields the protein CASSLAGQYTEAFF.

The V call is TRBV11-3, the J call TRBJ2-1; 10 bases match TRBD2. This CDR3 is built from 17 residues. V trimming: 8 bases; J trimming: 8 bases; junction bases outside the gene matches: 18. Germline V lookup: CDR1 SGHNT, CDR2 YENEEA. The DNA of the CDR3 is TGTGCCAGCGTGGCGGGACTAGCGCCACGGCAACCCGATGAGCAGTTCTTC. It specifies CASVAGLAPRQPDEQFF.

The V gene is TRBV3-1 (or the pseudogene TRBV3-2), the J gene TRBJ2-3, with TRBD2 matching over 8 bases. CDR3 length: 14 amino acids. Trimming cost V 2 bases and J 5 bases; bases outside gene matches: 3. Germline CDR1 reads LGHDT; CDR2 reads YNNKEL (reference sequence). The CDR3 region has the DNA TGTGCCAGCAGCCAATCGGGGGGGGGAGATACGCAGTATTTT. This translates into CASSQSGGGDTQYF.

The chain employs TRBV7-9 and TRBJ2-1; TRBD2 might be the D (6 bases). The germline gives CDR1 SEHNR, CDR2 FQNEAQ (reference sequence). V lost 10 bases and J lost 1, with 14 bases in between. This CDR3 region has 14 residues. The CDR3 is CAIRDSRSYNEQFF. In nucleotides, the CDR3 is TGTGCCATCCGGGACTCTAGGTCCTACAATGAGCAGTTCTTC.

The V gene is TRBV6-5, the J gene TRBJ2-1, with 11 bases lining up with TRBD2. V gave up 6 bases and J gave up 8 bases; unmatched junction bases: 9. Germline CDR1 and CDR2: MNHEY and SVGAGI. CDR3 size: 15 residues. CDR3 DNA sequence: TGTGCCAGCAGGCTCGTAGCGGGGGGGAGGGATGAGCAGTTCTTC. Protein sequence: CASRLVAGGRDEQFF.

This rearrangement joins TRBV5-8 to TRBJ2-2; a weak D match, TRBD1 (6 bases). V was cut by 5 bases and J by 7 bases, with 18 bases left in between. CDR1 is SGHTS, CDR2 YDEGEE, per germline. This CDR3 comprises 15 residues. CDR3: CASSHETGTIGELFF. For the CDR3, the DNA is TGTGCCAGCAGTCATGAGACAGGCACTATCGGGGAGCTGTTTTTT.

This chain connects TRBV15 to TRBJ2-2, with 11 bases that match TRBD2. Trimming cost V 0 bases and J 5 bases; bases outside gene matches: 11. The germline V gene has CDR1 LNHNV and CDR2 YYDKDF (reference sequence). The CDR3 has 19 residues. This chain's CDR3 is CATSRDLGLAGGRTGELFF. The CDR3 nucleotides are TGTGCCACCAGCAGAGATCTCGGGCTAGCGGGAGGAAGGACCGGGGAGCTGTTTTTT. The whole variable domain, remainder taken from reference TRBV15 and TRBJ2-2, is DAMVIQNPRYQVTQFGKPVTLSCSQTLNHNVMYWYQQKSSQAPKLLFHYYDKDFNNEADTPDNFQSRRPNTSFCFLDIRSPGLGDTAMYLCATSRDLGLAGGRTGELFFGEGSRLTVL.

The V gene is TRBV28, the J gene TRBJ2-2, with no clear D. Trimming took 4 bases from V and 8 from J, leaving 8 bases between them. Germline loops: CDR1 MDHEN, CDR2 SYDVKM. The CDR3 has 12 amino acids. The CDR3 here is CASSYERGELFF. CDR3 DNA: TGTGCCAGCAGTTACGAGAGGGGGGAGCTGTTTTTT.

The V gene is TRBV5-4, the J gene TRBJ1-2, with TRBD1 as a possible D gene (6 bases). Trimming pared 4 bases from V and 1 base from J, leaving 17 bases between. This CDR3 has 16 amino acids. The germline gives CDR1 SGHNT, CDR2 YYREEE (reference sequence). In DNA form, the CDR3 reads TGTGCCAGCAGCCCGGGCGGGGGACACCATAACTATGGCTACACCTTC. The encoded protein is CASSPGGGHHNYGYTF.

This chain uses TRBV12-3 or TRBV12-4 with TRBJ2-5, with D perhaps matching TRBD2 (5 bases). V was pared by 6 bases and J by 7 bases, with 12 bases between. This CDR3 has 12 residues. DNA for the CDR3: TGTGCCAGCAGCCCCCAAAGCGGGACCCAGTACTTC. This sequence encodes CASSPQSGTQYF.

The gene calls are TRBV7-9 and TRBJ1-1; D is perhaps TRBD1 (6 bases). CDR3 size: 16 residues. Germline values: CDR1 SEHNR, CDR2 FQNEAQ (reference sequence). Deletions cut 4 bases from V and 1 base from J, with 16 bases between. CDR3 protein: CASSSQGQLENTEAFF. For the CDR3, the DNA is TGTGCCAGCAGCTCGCAGGGACAACTGGAGAACACTGAAGCTTTCTTT.

The V call is TRBV20-1, the J call TRBJ2-1; the D is unclear. The CDR3 contains 10 residues. Germline loops: CDR1 DFQATT, CDR2 SNEGSKA (reference sequence). Deletions cut 6 bases from V and 6 bases from J, with 6 bases between. DNA of the CDR3: TGCAGTGCGCGGAGCAATGAGCAGTTCTTC. Protein: CSARSNEQFF.

V usage is TRBV5-1 and J usage is TRBJ1-1, with unresolved D. This CDR3 contains 17 residues. Deletions cut 3 bases from V and 1 base from J, with 19 bases between. CDR1 and CDR2 (germline): SGHRS, YFSETQ. The CDR3 DNA reads TGCGCCAGCAGCTCCGGGGTAGGGTCGGGGAGGAACACTGAAGCTTTCTTT. Protein sequence: CASSSGVGSGRNTEAFF.

Here the CDR3 reads CASSPIRTVGETQYF. The CDR3 DNA sequence: TGTGCCAGCAGCCCGATCCGGACAGTTGGGGAGACCCAGTACTTC. The chain combines TRBV6-5 with TRBJ2-5; a weak D match, TRBD1 (6 bases). CDR3 length equals 15 residues. The germline V and J ends were trimmed by 6 bases and 5 bases, with 19 bases remaining between them. From germline, CDR1 is MNHEY and CDR2 SVGAGI.

The chain has TRBV5-1 and TRBJ1-2, with D uncertain. The CDR3 sequence is 12 residues long. Germline CDR1 reads SGHRS; CDR2 reads YFSETQ. V was cut by 0 bases and J by 7 bases, with 7 bases left in between. CDR3 in DNA: TGCGCCAGCAGCTTGGCGGTTGGTGGCTACACCTTC. It is translated as CASSLAVGGYTF.

The rearrangement links TRBV7-8 to TRBJ2-5; no clear D gene. Trimming took off 1 base at V and 2 bases at J, with 14 bases between the two ends. This CDR3 is built from 16 residues. Germline V gene sequence: CDR1 SGHVS, CDR2 FQNEAQ. CDR3 coding DNA: TGTGCCAGCAGCTTAGGGCCACAGCCGCCACAAGAGACCCAGTACTTC. It codes for CASSLGPQPPQETQYF. Filled out from reference TRBV7-8 and TRBJ2-5, the complete variable domain reads GAGVSQSPRYKVAKRGQDVALRCDPISGHVSLFWYQQALGQGPEFLTYFQNEAQLDKSGLPSDRFFAERPEGSVSTLKIQRTQQEDSAVYLCASSLGPQPPQETQYFGPGTRLLVL.

V and J are TRBV30 and TRBJ2-7; TRBD1 agrees at 8 bases. V gave up 2 bases and J gave up 7 bases; unmatched junction bases: 7. Germline CDR1 and CDR2: GTSNPN and SVGIG (reference sequence). The CDR3 sequence is 13 residues long. CDR3 residues: CAWSPRGPVEQYF. CDR3 in DNA: TGTGCCTGGAGTCCCAGGGGGCCCGTTGAGCAGTACTTC.

The genes are TRBV5-1 and TRBJ1-4, with TRBD1 matching 8 bases. The CDR3 consists of 18 residues. V lost 4 bases, J lost 0 bases, and 11 bases stayed unmatched. Germline V gives CDR1 SGHRS, CDR2 YFSETQ. The CDR3 nucleotides read TGCGCCAGCAGCCAGGCCAACAGGGGGACAGCAACTAATGAAAAACTGTTTTTT. This encodes CASSQANRGTATNEKLFF.

This chain connects TRBV6-5 to TRBJ1-2; no definite D call. This CDR3 is 14 amino acids long. Germline V gene sequence: CDR1 MNHEY, CDR2 SVGAGI. V dropped 4 bases and J dropped 4 bases, with 13 bases sitting between them. The CDR3 spells CASSSALTTYGYTF. DNA for the CDR3: TGTGCCAGCAGTTCGGCGCTTACTACCTATGGCTACACCTTC.

This chain links TRBV25-1 with TRBJ2-5, with 7 nucleotides matching TRBD1. V was pared by 4 bases and J by 3 bases, with 5 bases of the junction left unmatched. The CDR3 is made up of 14 amino acids. CDR1 MGHDK and CDR2 SYGVNS come from the germline V gene. The CDR3, as DNA: TGTGCCAGCAGTGGCCAGACAGGGAAAGAGACCCAGTACTTC. Translation: CASSGQTGKETQYF.

CDR3 sequence reads: CASSPLGKERGGHEQYV. CDR3 sequence (DNA): TGTGCCAGCAGCCCCTTAGGGAAGGAGCGGGGCGGCCACGAGCAGTACGTC. This sequence joins TRBV6-2 or TRBV6-3 and TRBJ2-7; TRBD2 matches at 7 bases. The CDR3 has 17 residues. J was trimmed by 5 bases and V by 6 bases; bases with no gene match: 19. CDR1 and CDR2 (germline): MNHEY, SVGEGT.

The V and J genes are TRBV19 and TRBJ1-5, with 9 bases fitting TRBD1. This CDR3 has 15 amino acids. Germline CDR1 LNHDA, CDR2 SQIVND (reference sequence). With 3 bases clipped from V and 6 bases from J, the junction kept 6 bases outside the gene matches. CDR3 residues: CASSIGTGIGQPQHF. The CDR3, as DNA: TGTGCCAGTAGTATTGGGACAGGGATTGGTCAGCCCCAGCATTTT.

The chain combines TRBV6-5 with TRBJ1-4; no definite D call. V shed 5 bases and J shed 4 bases, with 11 bases lying between them. CDR3 length: 14 residues. Per the germline V gene, CDR1 is MNHEY and CDR2 is SVGAGI. DNA of the CDR3: TGTGCCAGCAGTCCCTACAGTAGTAATGAAAAACTGTTTTTT. Translating it yields CASSPYSSNEKLFF.

This clone came up a few times. This chain connects TRBV7-9 to TRBJ2-7; TRBD2 matches 9 bases. V trimming: 6 bases; J trimming: 2 bases; junction bases outside the gene matches: 5. Germline CDR1 reads SEHNR; CDR2 reads FQNEAQ (reference sequence). The CDR3 runs 14 residues. The CDR3: CASSNSGGTYEQYV. DNA of the CDR3: TGTGCCAGCAGTAATAGCGGGGGTACCTACGAGCAGTACGTC.

This chain uses TRBV25-1 with TRBJ1-6, with 7 bases aligning to TRBD1. CDR1 is MGHDK, CDR2 SYGVNS, per germline. V was clipped by 1 base and J by 8 bases; unmatched bases: 5. The CDR3 totals 15 residues. CDR3 sequence (DNA): TGTGCCAGCAGTGAATGGAGGGGGCGAGATTCACCCCTCCACTTT. It yields the protein CASSEWRGRDSPLHF.

This clone was observed a single time. This chain joins TRBV3-1 (or the pseudogene TRBV3-2) and TRBJ1-1; D not certain. Trimming stripped 1 base from V and 3 bases from J, with 15 bases between. The CDR3 runs to 16 residues. Germline V lookup: CDR1 LGHDT, CDR2 YNNKEL (reference sequence). In DNA, the CDR3 is TGTGCCAGCAGCCAAGTAGCTGTGAGAGGAGACACTGAAGCTTTCTTT. It is translated as CASSQVAVRGDTEAFF.

This chain joins TRBV2 and TRBJ1-4; 10 bases are a match to TRBD1. Losses at the gene ends were 4 bases for V and 8 bases for J; bases not matched to a gene: 4. Germline V gene data show CDR1 as SNHLY and CDR2 as FYNNEI. This CDR3 has 14 residues. The CDR3 region is CASSGGTGAEKLFF. The CDR3 DNA reads TGTGCCAGCAGTGGGGGGACAGGGGCCGAAAAACTGTTTTTT.

This chain connects TRBV7-2 to TRBJ2-7; no definite D call. The germline V gene encodes CDR1 SGHTA and CDR2 FQGNSA. This CDR3 is built from 14 residues. Trimming took off 2 bases at V and 0 bases at J, with 8 bases between the two ends. CDR3 in DNA: TGTGCCAGCAGCTTAAGTCCAGACTCCTACGAGCAGTACGTC. Its translation: CASSLSPDSYEQYV.

The gene calls are TRBV19 and TRBJ1-2; TRBD1 agrees at 10 bases. The CDR3 runs to 15 residues. Looked up from germline, CDR1 is LNHDA and CDR2 is SQIVND (reference sequence). Trimming cost V 0 bases and J 5 bases; bases outside gene matches: 3. The CDR3 DNA reads TGTGCCAGTAGTATAGAGCGGGACAGGGGATATGGCTACACCTTC. It encodes CASSIERDRGYGYTF. Variable domain in full (rest from reference TRBV19 and TRBJ1-2): DGGITQSPKYLFRKEGQNVTLSCEQNLNHDAMYWYRQDPGQGLRLIYYSQIVNDFQKGDIAEGYSVSREKKESFPLTVTSAQKNPTAFYLCASSIERDRGYGYTFGSGTRLTVV.

The chain employs TRBV7-9 and TRBJ2-5; tentative D call: TRBD2 (6 bases). V lost 4 bases and J lost 2, with 11 bases in between. The CDR3 contains 14 residues. CDR1 is SEHNR, CDR2 FQNEAQ, per germline (reference sequence). The CDR3 DNA follows: TGTGCCAGCAGCTGGCGGGGACCGCAAGAGACCCAGTACTTC. This encodes CASSWRGPQETQYF.

This sequence joins TRBV27 and TRBJ1-1, with 10 positions matching TRBD1. J gave up 4 bases and V 5 bases, and 7 bases lay outside the gene matches. This CDR3 comprises 15 residues. CDR1 is MNHEY and CDR2 is SMNVEV in the germline V gene (reference sequence). This chain's CDR3 is CASSPGQGMGTEAFF. CDR3 nucleotide sequence: TGTGCCAGCAGTCCGGGACAGGGGATGGGCACTGAAGCTTTCTTT.